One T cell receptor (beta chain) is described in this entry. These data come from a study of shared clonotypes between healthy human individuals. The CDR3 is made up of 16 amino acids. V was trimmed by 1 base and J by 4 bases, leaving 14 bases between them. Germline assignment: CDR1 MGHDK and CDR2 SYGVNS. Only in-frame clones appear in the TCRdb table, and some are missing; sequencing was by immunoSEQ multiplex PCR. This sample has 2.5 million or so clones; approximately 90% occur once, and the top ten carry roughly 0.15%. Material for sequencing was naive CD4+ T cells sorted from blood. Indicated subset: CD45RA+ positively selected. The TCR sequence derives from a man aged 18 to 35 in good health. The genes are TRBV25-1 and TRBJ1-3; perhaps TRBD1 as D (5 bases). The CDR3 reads CASSESGGSRGNTIYF. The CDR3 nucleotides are TGTGCCAGCAGTGAATCTGGGGGGTCTAGAGGAAACACCATATATTTT.